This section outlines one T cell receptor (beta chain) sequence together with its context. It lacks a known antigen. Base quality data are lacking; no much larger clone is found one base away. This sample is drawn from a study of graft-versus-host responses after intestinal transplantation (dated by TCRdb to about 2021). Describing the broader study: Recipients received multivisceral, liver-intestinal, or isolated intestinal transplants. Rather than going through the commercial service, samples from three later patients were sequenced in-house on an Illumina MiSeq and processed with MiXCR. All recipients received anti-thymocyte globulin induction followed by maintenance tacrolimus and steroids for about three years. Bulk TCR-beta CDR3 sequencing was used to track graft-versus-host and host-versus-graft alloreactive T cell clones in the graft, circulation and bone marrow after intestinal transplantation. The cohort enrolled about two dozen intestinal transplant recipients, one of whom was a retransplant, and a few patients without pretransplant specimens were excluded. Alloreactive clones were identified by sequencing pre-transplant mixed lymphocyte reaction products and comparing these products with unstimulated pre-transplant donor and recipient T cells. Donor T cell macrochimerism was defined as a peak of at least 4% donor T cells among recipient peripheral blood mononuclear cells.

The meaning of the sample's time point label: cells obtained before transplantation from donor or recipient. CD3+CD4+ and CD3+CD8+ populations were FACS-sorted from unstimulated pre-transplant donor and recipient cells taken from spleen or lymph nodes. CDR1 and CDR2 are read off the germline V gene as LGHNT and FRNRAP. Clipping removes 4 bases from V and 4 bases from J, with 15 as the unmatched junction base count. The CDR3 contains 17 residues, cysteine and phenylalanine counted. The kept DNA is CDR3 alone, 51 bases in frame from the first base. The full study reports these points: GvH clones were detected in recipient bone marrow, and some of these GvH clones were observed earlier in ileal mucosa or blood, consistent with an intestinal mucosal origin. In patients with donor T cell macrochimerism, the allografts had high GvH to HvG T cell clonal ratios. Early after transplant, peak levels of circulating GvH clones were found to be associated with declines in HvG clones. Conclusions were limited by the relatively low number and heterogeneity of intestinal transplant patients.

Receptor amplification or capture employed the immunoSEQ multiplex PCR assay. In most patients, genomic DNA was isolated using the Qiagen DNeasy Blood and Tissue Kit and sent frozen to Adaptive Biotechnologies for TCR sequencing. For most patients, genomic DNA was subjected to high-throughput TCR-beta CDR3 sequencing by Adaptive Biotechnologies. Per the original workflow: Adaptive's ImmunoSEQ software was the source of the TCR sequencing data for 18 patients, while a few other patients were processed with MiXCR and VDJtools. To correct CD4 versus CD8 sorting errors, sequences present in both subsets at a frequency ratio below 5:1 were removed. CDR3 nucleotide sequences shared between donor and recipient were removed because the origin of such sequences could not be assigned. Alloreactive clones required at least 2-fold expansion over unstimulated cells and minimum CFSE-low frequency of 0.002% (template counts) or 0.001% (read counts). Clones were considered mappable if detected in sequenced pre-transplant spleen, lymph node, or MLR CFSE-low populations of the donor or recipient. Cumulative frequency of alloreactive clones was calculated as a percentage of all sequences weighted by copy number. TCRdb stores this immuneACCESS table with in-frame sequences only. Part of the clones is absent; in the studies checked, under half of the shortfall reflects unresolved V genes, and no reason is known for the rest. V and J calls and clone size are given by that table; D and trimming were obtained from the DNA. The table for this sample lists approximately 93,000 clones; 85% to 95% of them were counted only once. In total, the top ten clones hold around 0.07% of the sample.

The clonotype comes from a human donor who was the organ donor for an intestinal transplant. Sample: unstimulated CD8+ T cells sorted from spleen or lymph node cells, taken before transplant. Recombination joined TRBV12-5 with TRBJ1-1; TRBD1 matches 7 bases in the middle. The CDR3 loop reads CASGWGAEQGPGTEAFF. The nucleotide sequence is TGTGCTAGTGGTTGGGGGGCCGAACAGGGGCCGGGCACTGAAGCTTTCTTT.